Following are 8 T cell receptor beta chains from one sample sequenced in a study of blood T cell repertoires in COVID-19. The assay was immunoSEQ multiplex PCR, and TCRdb's table has in-frame clones only and misses some. This table holds under 300,000 clones, 84% found once. What was sequenced was peripheral blood. The receptor source for this set is a man aged 50 to 60 with acute or convalescent COVID-19.

CDR3 sequence (DNA): TGTGCCAGCAGCTTAGAGCAAGCGGTAAACACCATATATTTT. Its protein is CASSLEQAVNTIYF. The chain has TRBV7-9 and TRBJ1-3; D gene ambiguous. Trimming left V 1 base short and J 6 bases short, with 10 bases between. The CDR3 runs 14 residues. Germline assignment: CDR1 SEHNR and CDR2 FQNEAQ (reference sequence).

The chain uses TRBV12-3 or TRBV12-4 and TRBJ2-7; 9 positions agree with TRBD1. The CDR3 runs to 13 residues. J gave up 2 bases and V 5 bases, and 1 base lay outside the gene matches. This CDR3 reads CASSRTGAYEQYF. The CDR3 DNA sequence: TGTGCCAGCAGTAGGACAGGGGCCTACGAGCAGTACTTC.

V usage is TRBV19 and J usage is TRBJ2-3; 11 bases are shared with TRBD1. CDR1 and CDR2 from the germline V gene are LNHDA and SQIVND (reference sequence). J lost 2 bases, V lost 5 bases, and 12 bases had no gene match. The CDR3 is 18 amino acids. CDR3 amino acids: CASSPRSGQGAPTDTQYF. In DNA form, the CDR3 reads TGTGCCAGTAGTCCGAGGTCCGGACAGGGGGCCCCCACAGATACGCAGTATTTT.

As concerns this clone: The junction and the germline gene differ at one end; a read error may be behind it. This sequence joins TRBV18 and TRBJ2-3, with 11 nucleotides matching TRBD2. Germline V gene data show CDR1 as KGHSH and CDR2 as LQKENI. The CDR3 covers 15 residues. The CDR3 loop is CASSPLAGGTDTQYF. The CDR3 nucleotides read TGTGCCAGCTCGCCACTAGCGGGGGGCACAGATACGCAGTATTTT.

This clone was detected only once. The sample has other DNA sequences that encode this CDR3 too. The chain couples TRBV5-1 to TRBJ2-7, with D possibly TRBD2 on 6 matching bases. CDR1 and CDR2 (germline): SGHRS, YFSETQ. This CDR3 is built from 15 residues. The V gene lost 3 bases and the J gene lost 1 base, with 14 bases spanning the gap. The DNA of the CDR3 is TGCGCCAGCAGCTCAGGGCAGGGAGGTTCCTACGAGCAGTACTTC. It specifies CASSSGQGGSYEQYF.

The chain links TRBV30 to TRBJ1-3; D is perhaps TRBD1 (6 bases). Germline CDR1 is GTSNPN and CDR2 is SVGIG (reference sequence). V dropped 3 bases and J dropped 9 bases, with 12 bases sitting between them. The CDR3 contains 12 residues. In DNA, the CDR3 is TGTGCCTGGAGACAGGGTTTTACCACCATATATTTT. This encodes CAWRQGFTTIYF.

Only a few counts were recorded for this clone. The rearrangement uses TRBV4-1 and TRBJ1-1, with D unclear. The ends were cut back, 5 bases at V and 1 base at J, with 14 bases in the middle. This CDR3 contains 15 residues. Germline loops: CDR1 MGHRA, CDR2 YSYEKL. For the CDR3, the DNA is TGCGCCAGCAGCGCGCACGTGAGGGAGAACACTGAAGCTTTCTTT. The encoded protein is CASSAHVRENTEAFF.

The V call is TRBV10-3, the J call TRBJ1-5; D call uncertain. The germline V gene has CDR1 ENHRY and CDR2 SYGVKD. Trimming took 6 bases from V and 0 from J, leaving 12 bases between them. The length of the CDR3 is 15 residues. The CDR3 region has the DNA TGTGCCATCAGAAGGACTGAAGATAGCAATCAGCCCCAGCATTTT. Its translation is CAIRRTEDSNQPQHF.